This entry lists 30 T cell receptor beta chains sequenced from one sample in a study of STAT5B mutations in CD4+ large granular lymphocyte leukemia. This table comes from immunoSEQ multiplex PCR, and its TCRdb copy is limited to in-frame clones, with some not included. The data show 30,000 to 40,000 clones, about four fifths seen once. The sequenced sample was CD4+ T cells from blood buffy coats. The receptors stem from a human donor in good health.

This clone was picked up a small number of times. J is TRBJ1-2 and V is TRBV30; no clear D gene. The germline V gene encodes CDR1 GTSNPN and CDR2 SVGIG (reference sequence). The CDR3 is made up of 12 amino acids. The V gene lost 1 base and the J gene lost 3 bases, with 6 bases spanning the gap. The CDR3 loop is CAWSGADYGYTF. The DNA for the CDR3 is TGTGCCTGGAGTGGGGCAGACTATGGCTACACCTTC.

In its sample, this clone was seen once. The rearrangement links TRBV6-1 to TRBJ2-7; possible D gene TRBD1, 5 bases. Deletions cut 10 bases from V and 2 bases from J, with 18 bases between. In germline, CDR1 is MNHNS, CDR2 SASEGT. This CDR3 has 14 amino acids. The CDR3 is CATEDTLFPYEQYF. In DNA, the CDR3 is TGTGCCACCGAGGACACTCTATTCCCCTACGAGCAGTACTTC.

This clone was found once. V gene TRBV2 combines with J gene TRBJ2-1; possible D gene TRBD2, 6 bases. The V end lost 7 bases, the J end lost 9 bases, and 25 bases lay between the germline ends. The CDR3 loop spans 16 amino acids. CDR1 is SNHLY, CDR2 FYNNEI, per germline. CDR3 coding DNA: TGTGCCAGCACCCTCCAAGGGCCCCAGGGAGGAGGTGAGCAGTTCTTC. As protein: CASTLQGPQGGGEQFF.

The chain carries TRBV4-1 and TRBJ2-1; 8 nucleotides line up with TRBD2. This CDR3 region has 16 residues. CDR1 and CDR2 from the germline V gene are MGHRA and YSYEKL. V shed 0 bases and J 4 bases; nucleotides not matched to a gene: 5. The CDR3 sequence is CASSQERGAPYNEQFF. CDR3 DNA sequence: TGCGCCAGCAGCCAAGAGCGGGGGGCCCCATACAATGAGCAGTTCTTC.

CDR3 in DNA: TGTGCCAGCAGTTACTCGGGATTCACCGGGGAGCTGTTTTTT. Residues: CASSYSGFTGELFF. The V call is TRBV6-5, the J call TRBJ2-2, with D hard to call. V lost 0 bases, J lost 4 bases, and 6 bases lay in between. CDR1 and CDR2 from the germline V gene are MNHEY and SVGAGI. CDR3 length equals 14 residues.

This rearrangement joins TRBV7-9 to TRBJ2-5; 9 nucleotides match TRBD1. The J call is doubtful: the DNA matches TRBJ2-7 better. Germline V gives CDR1 SEHNR, CDR2 FQNEAQ (reference sequence). The CDR3 sequence is 16 residues long. The CDR3 is CASSHRPGQGGNEQYF. The CDR3 nucleotides read TGTGCCAGCAGCCACCGACCGGGACAGGGCGGGAACGAGCAGTACTTC.

The chain links TRBV9 to TRBJ2-3; TRBD2 matches at 12 bases. The junction had 15 bases not matched to a gene; V was cut back by 0 bases and J by 4 bases. The germline CDR1 and CDR2 sequences are SGDLS and YYNGEE. This CDR3 comprises 20 residues. DNA of the CDR3: TGTGCCAGCAGCGTAGACGAGGGGCTGGCGACTAGCGGGAGATCAGATACGCAGTATTTT. As protein: CASSVDEGLATSGRSDTQYF. The full variable domain, its missing parts supplied by reference TRBV9 and TRBJ2-3, is DSGVTQTPKHLITATGQRVTLRCSPRSGDLSVYWYQQSLDQGLQFLIQYYNGEERAKGNILERFSAQQFPDLHSELNLSSLELGDSALYFCASSVDEGLATSGRSDTQYFGPGTRLTVL.

This chain links TRBV30 with TRBJ1-5, with 11 bases matching TRBD1. J gave up 5 bases and V 5 bases, and 5 bases lay outside the gene matches. CDR3 size: 14 residues. Germline V CDR1 and CDR2: GTSNPN, SVGIG (reference sequence). Here the CDR3 reads CAWGQGAFYQPQHF. The CDR3 DNA follows: TGTGCCTGGGGACAGGGGGCGTTTTATCAGCCCCAGCATTTT.

V gene TRBV6-5 combines with J gene TRBJ1-1, with no clear D. From germline, CDR1 is MNHEY and CDR2 SVGAGI. The germline V and J ends were trimmed by 10 bases and 1 base, with 10 bases remaining between them. CDR3 length: 12 amino acids. The chain's CDR3 is CATARSNTEAFF. The CDR3 bases are TGTGCCACCGCGAGATCGAACACTGAAGCTTTCTTT.

V and J are TRBV10-2 and TRBJ1-2; D gene unclear. CDR1 is WSHSY and CDR2 is SAAADI in the germline V gene. V dropped 10 bases and J dropped 3 bases, with 9 bases sitting between them. The CDR3 extends over 11 amino acids. This CDR3 reads CATSGDYGYTF. For the CDR3, the DNA is TGCGCCACCTCTGGGGACTATGGCTACACCTTC.

The chain carries TRBV5-4 and TRBJ2-4, with TRBD2 identical over 8 bases. The J segment lost 6 bases and the V segment lost 6 bases, leaving 11 bases of the junction unmatched. The germline V gene has CDR1 SGHNT and CDR2 YYREEE (reference sequence). The CDR3 has 15 residues. The CDR3 reads CASTSGGASGNIQYF. CDR3 sequence (DNA): TGTGCCAGCACGTCCGGGGGGGCCTCCGGAAACATTCAGTACTTC.

The genes are TRBV29-1 and TRBJ2-2; D might be TRBD1 or TRBD2, each matching 5 bases. The germline V and J ends were trimmed by 7 bases and 3 bases, with 15 bases remaining between them. Germline V gene data show CDR1 as SQVTM and CDR2 as ANQGSEA. The CDR3 covers 14 residues. The CDR3 DNA is TGCAGCGCATCTCGGGACGGATACACCGGGGAGCTGTTTTTT. Its translation is CSASRDGYTGELFF.

The genes are TRBV6-1 and TRBJ1-2; D unresolved. The germline V gene encodes CDR1 MNHNS and CDR2 SASEGT. V was pared by 6 bases and J by 2 bases, with 7 bases between. CDR3 length equals 12 residues. Here the CDR3 reads CASRNVNYGYTF. DNA of the CDR3: TGTGCCAGCAGAAACGTGAACTATGGCTACACCTTC.

This clone was detected only a few times. V gene TRBV30 combines with J gene TRBJ1-1; TRBD1 aligns across 10 bases. The CDR3 is 13 residues long. The ends lost 4 bases at V and 11 bases at J; junction bases unmatched: 10. Per germline, CDR1 GTSNPN and CDR2 SVGIG (reference sequence). In DNA form, the CDR3 reads TGTGCCTGGATCCCGACAGGGGGCTTACAGGCTTTCTTT. Protein product: CAWIPTGGLQAFF.

The CDR3 here is CASIRGRGDTEAFF. CDR3 DNA: TGTGCCAGCATTCGGGGCCGGGGGGACACTGAAGCTTTCTTT. The chain links TRBV2 to TRBJ1-1; possibly TRBD1 for D (5 bases). Germline V gene sequence: CDR1 SNHLY, CDR2 FYNNEI. V dropped 7 bases and J dropped 3 bases, with 15 bases sitting between them. The CDR3 spans 14 residues.

In its sample, this clone was seen a few times. The chain employs TRBV2 and TRBJ1-5, with 10 nucleotides matching TRBD1. V was clipped by 6 bases and J by 7 bases; unmatched bases: 6. Germline lookup yields CDR1 SNHLY and CDR2 FYNNEI. This CDR3 is 14 amino acids long. CDR3 residues: CASSPGQGGQPQHF. CDR3 sequence (DNA): TGTGCCAGCAGCCCTGGACAGGGGGGGCAGCCCCAGCATTTT.

J is TRBJ2-3 and V is TRBV13; TRBD2 might be the D (6 bases). The CDR3 spans 14 residues. V was trimmed by 4 bases and J by 1 base, leaving 9 bases between them. Germline CDR1 and CDR2: PRHDT and FYEKMQ (reference sequence). The CDR3 DNA is TGTGCCAGCAGCTCCCCGGGGGGCACAGATACGCAGTATTTT. Translated: CASSSPGGTDTQYF. The full variable domain, with the rest looked up from reference TRBV13 and TRBJ2-3, is AAGVIQSPRHLIKEKRETATLKCYPIPRHDTVYWYQQGPGQDPQFLISFYEKMQSDKGSIPDRFSAQQFSDYHSELNMSSLELGDSALYFCASSSPGGTDTQYFGPGTRLTVL.

V is TRBV7-9 and J is TRBJ1-2, with a tentative D call TRBD1 (5 bases). Trimming removed 5 bases at V and 3 bases at J, with 10 bases between. This CDR3 region has 13 residues. Per germline, CDR1 SEHNR and CDR2 FQNEAQ (reference sequence). The CDR3 is CASSRGTDYGYTF. Here the CDR3 DNA reads TGTGCCAGCAGCCGAGGGACGGACTATGGCTACACCTTC.

J is TRBJ1-1 and V is TRBV12-5; D perhaps matches TRBD1 (5 bases). Trimming left V 2 bases short and J 3 bases short, with 10 bases between. Germline V gene sequence: CDR1 LGHNT, CDR2 FRNRAP. CDR3 length equals 14 residues. CDR3 DNA: TGTGCTAGTGGTTTGTCGGGGGGACACACTGAAGCTTTCTTT. It codes for CASGLSGGHTEAFF.

The rearrangement uses TRBV2 and TRBJ2-1, with D perhaps given as TRBD1 or TRBD2 (5 bases each). Between the trimmed V and J ends, which lost 2 bases and 10 bases, there was a span of 6 bases. Germline assignment: CDR1 SNHLY and CDR2 FYNNEI. This CDR3 is 11 amino acids long. In DNA, the CDR3 is TGTGCCAGCAGTGAACGGGACGAGCAGTTCTTC. Translated: CASSERDEQFF.

V usage is TRBV11-2 and J usage is TRBJ2-1; unclear D gene. The CDR3 extends over 16 amino acids. Germline loops: CDR1 SGHAT, CDR2 FQNNGV. The ends were cut back, 5 bases at V and 0 bases at J, with 14 bases in the middle. The CDR3 coding sequence is TGTGCCAGCAGCACATATAAGTTGTCCTCCTACAATGAGCAGTTCTTC. Residues: CASSTYKLSSYNEQFF.

The chain has TRBV5-4 and TRBJ1-3; possible D gene TRBD1, 6 bases. V lost 0 bases and J 0 bases, leaving 7 bases between the germline ends. CDR1 is SGHNT and CDR2 is YYREEE in the germline V gene (reference sequence). The CDR3 contains 15 residues. The DNA of the CDR3 is TGTGCCAGCAGCTTGGGGGGGGCCTCTGGAAACACCATATATTTT. Translated, it gives CASSLGGASGNTIYF.

CDR3 sequence: CASSKNTEAFF. CDR3 sequence (DNA): TGTGCCAGTTCAAAGAACACTGAAGCTTTCTTT. The V gene is TRBV19, the J gene TRBJ1-1; D unresolved. This CDR3 has 11 amino acids. Trimming stripped 8 bases from V and 1 base from J, with 5 bases between. CDR1 is LNHDA and CDR2 is SQIVND in the germline V gene (reference sequence).

The chain joins TRBV4-1 to TRBJ2-2; D perhaps matches TRBD2 (6 bases). The CDR3 runs 15 residues. The germline gives CDR1 MGHRA, CDR2 YSYEKL. V dropped 3 bases and J dropped 4 bases, with 12 bases sitting between them. The DNA for the CDR3 is TGCGCCAGCAGCCATGGGGACTCTTTCACCGGGGAGCTGTTTTTT. As protein: CASSHGDSFTGELFF.

This chain joins TRBV7-2 and TRBJ1-4, with TRBD1 identical over 11 bases. Trimming at V came to 4 bases and at J to 8 bases, leaving 6 bases not matched to a gene. Germline-derived CDR1 and CDR2 are SGHTA and FQGNSA. The CDR3 runs to 15 residues. CDR3 amino acids: CASSSGQGAGEKLFF. The DNA for the CDR3 is TGTGCCAGCAGCTCCGGACAGGGGGCAGGGGAAAAACTGTTTTTT.

The chain carries TRBV19 and TRBJ2-5; tentatively, D is TRBD1 (5 bases). The CDR3 totals 13 residues. The germline V and J ends were trimmed by 4 bases and 1 base, with 7 bases remaining between them. Germline V CDR1 and CDR2: LNHDA, SQIVND (reference sequence). CDR3 sequence: CASSRGVQETQYF. DNA of the CDR3: TGTGCCAGTAGTAGGGGCGTCCAAGAGACCCAGTACTTC.

The chain uses TRBV30 and TRBJ2-7, with D hard to call. Trimming took off 7 bases at V and 4 bases at J, with 14 bases between the two ends. CDR3 length equals 12 residues. Germline V lookup: CDR1 GTSNPN, CDR2 SVGIG (reference sequence). The CDR3 protein is CAYSPGVYEQYF. In nucleotides, the CDR3 is TGTGCCTACTCCCCTGGAGTGTACGAGCAGTACTTC.

The rearrangement joins TRBV7-2 to TRBJ1-5, with D perhaps TRBD1 (5 bases). The germline CDR1 and CDR2 sequences are SGHTA and FQGNSA. Trimming removed 2 bases from V and 0 bases from J, with 8 bases in between. CDR3 length equals 15 residues. In nucleotides, the CDR3 is TGTGCCAGCAGCTTATTGGGGACTAGCAATCAGCCCCAGCATTTT. This encodes CASSLLGTSNQPQHF.

The J gene is TRBJ1-5, the V gene TRBV5-1, with 9 bases lining up with TRBD1. Losses at the gene ends were 7 bases for V and 5 bases for J; bases not matched to a gene: 4. The length of the CDR3 is 13 residues. Germline V lookup: CDR1 SGHRS, CDR2 YFSETQ. CDR3 DNA: TGCGCCAGCTCACAGGGGGCTGATCAGCCCCAGCATTTT. Protein: CASSQGADQPQHF.

The chain recombines TRBV5-6 with TRBJ1-2; 12 positions agree with TRBD1. Germline CDR1 and CDR2: SGHDT and YYEEEE. The CDR3 loop spans 15 amino acids. J lost 7 bases, V lost 0 bases, and 4 bases had no gene match. CDR3 loop: CASSLVGQGASGYTF. The CDR3 DNA follows: TGTGCCAGCAGCTTGGTGGGACAGGGGGCTAGTGGCTACACCTTC.